The rows below give T cell receptor beta chains drawn from one sample of a study of T cell changes during pregnancy in multiple sclerosis. Sequencing was performed with immunoSEQ multiplex PCR; in TCRdb, only in-frame clones are kept and a portion is missing. This table has over 90,000 clones, 85% to 95% appearing once. This specimen was peripheral blood, taken after pregnancy. Receptor source: a female donor with multiple sclerosis, enrolled in a pregnancy study. The CDR3 runs from the conserved cysteine through the conserved F or W. The D gene is left open where the match is weak. Size tells how often a clone was seen (once, few, many) or the class of an expanded clone, and some rows leave it out.

D gene,clone size,J gene,V gene,CDR3 protein,CDR3 DNA
TRBD1,NA,TRBJ1-2,TRBV7-9,CASSRRGQGDGYTF,TGTGCCAGCAGCCGGAGGGGGCAGGGCGATGGCTACACCTTC
NA,NA,TRBJ2-3,TRBV29-1,CSVGSGTDTQYF,TGCAGCGTGGGTAGCGGCACAGATACGCAGTATTTT
NA,NA,TRBJ1-5,TRBV6-6,CASSYGRGERSQPQHF,TGTGCCAGCAGTTACGGGCGGGGCGAAAGGAGTCAGCCCCAGCATTTT
NA,NA,TRBJ2-4,TRBV4-1,CASSQGVWGLAKNIQYF,TGCGCCAGCAGCCAAGGGGTCTGGGGACTAGCCAAAAACATTCAGTACTTC
NA,NA,TRBJ1-5,TRBV10-3,CAISQGISNQPQHF,TGTGCCATCAGCCAGGGTATTAGCAATCAGCCCCAGCATTTT
TRBD1,NA,TRBJ1-3,TRBV7-8,CASSLARDSTSGNTIYF,TGTGCCAGCAGCTTAGCCAGGGACAGCACATCTGGAAACACCATATATTTT
NA,NA,TRBJ2-7,TRBV2,CASSEQERQRLYF,TGTGCCAGCAGTGAACAGGAGAGACAGAGACTGTACTTC
TRBD1,NA,TRBJ2-7,TRBV5-1,CASSSGQGSSYEQYF,TGCGCCAGCAGCTCGGGACAGGGGTCCTCCTACGAGCAGTACTTC
TRBD2,NA,TRBJ2-7,TRBV5-5,CASSFRLAGVFYEQYF,TGTGCCAGCAGCTTTCGTCTAGCGGGAGTTTTCTACGAGCAGTACTTC
NA,NA,TRBJ2-7,TRBV5-4,CASSHPGSSIYEQYF,TGTGCCAGCAGCCATCCGGGGTCGTCTATATACGAGCAGTACTTC
NA,few,TRBJ1-5,TRBV13,CASSYRDGNQPQHF,TGTGCCAGCAGCTACAGGGATGGCAATCAGCCCCAGCATTTT
TRBD2,once,TRBJ2-1,TRBV28,CASSSTGLAGVYEQFF,TGTGCCAGCAGTTCGACTGGACTAGCGGGAGTCTATGAGCAGTTCTTC
NA,NA,TRBJ1-2,TRBV5-1,CASSLPRTGNVGYTF,TGCGCCAGCAGCCTTCCACGCACAGGGAATGTTGGCTACACCTTC
TRBD2,NA,TRBJ2-3,TRBV5-1,CASSLAGGGIDTQYF,TGCGCCAGCAGCTTGGCCGGGGGGGGGATAGATACGCAGTATTTT
NA,NA,TRBJ2-1,TRBV5-1,CASSLTNRAEPLNEQFF,TGCGCCAGCAGCTTGACCAACAGGGCCGAACCACTCAATGAGCAGTTCTTC
NA,NA,TRBJ2-1,TRBV5-4,CGAGADFVEQFF,TGTGGGGCAGGGGCCGACTTCGTTGAGCAGTTCTTC
TRBD1,NA,TRBJ2-7,TRBV13,CASSRQGSYEQYF,TGTGCCAGCAGCCGACAGGGCTCCTACGAGCAGTACTTC
NA,NA,TRBJ2-2,TRBV25-1,CASSEPGVGTGELFF,TGTGCCAGCAGTGAACCGGGAGTTGGGACCGGGGAGCTGTTTTTT
NA,NA,TRBJ2-7,TRBV29-1,CSVEDPHSYEQYF,TGCAGCGTTGAAGATCCCCATAGCTACGAGCAGTACTTC
NA,NA,TRBJ2-1,TRBV5-1,CASRIDTYNEQFF,TGCGCCAGCAGGATTGACACCTACAATGAGCAGTTCTTC
NA,NA,TRBJ2-2,TRBV5-4,CASSLVHGSANTGELFF,TGTGCCAGCAGCTTGGTTCATGGCAGCGCGAACACCGGGGAGCTGTTTTTT
NA,NA,TRBJ1-5,TRBV19,CASSITGTYSNQPQHF,TGTGCCAGTAGTATCACAGGCACCTATAGCAATCAGCCCCAGCATTTT
NA,NA,TRBJ2-3,TRBV15,CATSRTVSTDTQYF,TGTGCCACCAGCAGGACAGTCAGCACAGATACGCAGTATTTT
NA,NA,TRBJ1-2,TRBV28,CASSLPWGGVGGYTF,TGTGCCAGCAGTTTACCCTGGGGGGGGGTAGGTGGCTACACCTTC
NA,NA,TRBJ1-1,TRBV4-2,CASSPWEAGQDTEAFF,TGTGCCAGCAGCCCCTGGGAGGCAGGGCAGGACACTGAAGCTTTCTTT
TRBD1,NA,TRBJ2-7,TRBV5-1,CASSPGQGFYEQYF,TGCGCCAGCAGCCCGGGACAGGGTTTTTACGAGCAGTACTTC
NA,NA,TRBJ1-2,TRBV7-9,CASSFPSNYGYTF,TGTGCCAGCAGCTTTCCGTCCAACTATGGCTACACCTTC